This T cell receptor beta chain was profiled in a study of T cells in Graves' hyperthyroidism and ophthalmopathy (dated by TCRdb to about 2019). Regarding the research as a whole: Peripheral blood samples were taken at the time of initial diagnosis, prior to any treatment. The paper reports TCR Vbeta CDR3 sequencing of over 130 peripheral blood samples: some 41 ophthalmopathy, under 85 hyperthyroidism and 17 progressor patients. In roughly six Graves' hyperthyroidism patients, the study also compared T-cell repertoires from thyroid tissue with T-cell repertoires from blood. The roughly 99 discovery patients were divided at random into training and test sets in a 7:3 ratio. To identify distinguishing TCR V-J signatures, a discovery cohort of around 100 patients was used, comprising some 45 with Graves' ophthalmopathy and around 60 with stable Graves' hyperthyroidism. Prospective prediction of ophthalmopathy was tested in an independent validation cohort of approximately 19 hyperthyroidism patients and 15 to 17 patients who later progressed to ophthalmopathy. After sampling, hyperthyroidism patients received methimazole starting at 30 mg daily, and ophthalmopathy patients received high-dose intravenous methylprednisolone. Study-level results and caveats: Most expanded thyroid clonotypes (frequency above 0.001) were also detected in blood, a finding suggesting that blood repertoires may reflect thyroid immune responses. Sample size was not statistically predetermined, and blinding of investigators to group allocation was not performed. Ophthalmopathy was separated from stable hyperthyroidism by a 13 V-J signature model, with over 85% sensitivity and approximately 81% specificity obtained in cross-validation and 80%/75% obtained in testing. During validation, the model predicted progression to ophthalmopathy a median of about 5.9 months ahead of onset, with more than 55% sensitivity and under 85% specificity.

The CDR3 starts with the cysteine, ends with the phenylalanine, and has 16 residues. Only the CDR3 DNA is retained, 48 bases long and in frame from the first base. The germline V gene (reference sequence) yields DFQATT for CDR1 and SNEGSKA for CDR2. The germline ends are 15 bases apart after V is trimmed by 0 bases and J by 0 bases. This clonotype was counted only a few times. Its target antigen remains unknown. Qualities for individual bases were not recorded, and no much larger clone is one base off. Stable Graves' hyperthyroidism was defined as the absence of progression to ophthalmopathy over 18 months of follow-up. Hyperthyroidism patients were newly diagnosed, had a disease duration of under 2 months, and were aged 18 to 65 years. Patients with uncontrolled infections, other autoimmune diseases, pregnancy or lactation were excluded. Diagnoses were established on the basis of clinical symptoms, serum thyroxine and TRAb, thyroid ultrasound, and orbital computed tomography. PBMCs were separated from approximately 9.9 ml of fresh peripheral blood using Ficoll-Paque density gradient centrifugation. Trizol reagent was used to extract total RNA, and RNA quality was then checked on an Agilent 2100 Bioanalyzer.

TCR beta CDR3 regions were amplified from RNA transcripts. The first round of RT-PCR for the TCR CDR3 was performed with the HTBI primer set and the Qiagen OneStep RT-PCR kit. A second multiplex PCR round built the libraries, followed by size selection and purification. The libraries were sequenced on an Illumina HiSeq2000 using paired-end 100 bp reads. Under the source paper's analysis protocol: SOAPnuke was used to process the raw data, throwing out any read that contained adapters or uncalled bases, had a mean Phred below 15, or lacked an exact constant-primer or identifier match. COPE v1.2.5 was used to merge the high-quality paired reads, and each unique nucleotide sequence was defined as a clonotype. MiTCR v1.1 was used to align the clonotypes against IMGT TRBV, TRBD and TRBJ reference segments. The analysis included only V-J combinations with a frequency above 0.0001, which together covered 99% to 99.2% of the repertoires. The TCS score was defined as F50 (clonal expansion) divided by E x V (chaos), with BLOSUM62-based TCRdist calculated between CDR3 peptides within each V-J. Welch's t-statistics and random forest reduced 450 to 600 V-J features to 13, which were used in a naive Bayes classifier (R e1071). Using fastp at Q25 and MiXCR, TCRdb reprocessed the public reads and kept productive beta chains. Each CDR3 protein appears once, grouped with its most common genes and DNA. These V and J calls rely on TCRdb rather than the paper's analysis. The table for this sample lists approximately 400,000 distinct CDR3 sequences; more than 13% of them were counted only once. The ten largest clones add up to 32% of the sample.

The TCR originated in a woman in her 30s with Graves' hyperthyroidism. The sequencing input was blood. Recombination linked TRBV20-1 to TRBJ2-7; possibly the D gene is TRBD2, per 5 matching bases. The encoded CDR3 is CSARDGWTGSSYEQYF. The DNA sequence is TGCAGTGCTAGAGATGGTTGGACGGGAAGCTCCTACGAGCAGTACTTC.